This T cell receptor beta chain was recorded in a study of vaccination and CD4 T cells after COVID-19. Study overall: Spike peptides, overlapping and drawn from SARS-CoV-2, HCoV-NL63, HCoV-OC43 and HCoV-229E, were used to stimulate cells.

CDR1 is SEHNR, CDR2 FQNEAQ, per germline (reference sequence). This CDR3 is 13 amino acids long. Trimming shortened V by 2 bases and J by 4 bases, and 8 bases separated the two germline ends. Stated treatment: 10-day PBMC culture with coronavirus spike peptide pools or control peptides (ViraFEST assay). CD4+ T-cell collection from the unexposed donor predated the COVID-19 pandemic (2011-2018). As for this clonotype: Antigen specificity is unknown.

The study sequenced cultured CD4+ T cell DNA using the Oncomine TCR Beta short-read assay. TCRdb re-derived calls from the PCR reads in MiXCR, one entry per CDR3 protein. The sample lists about 2,700 distinct CDR3 sequences, roughly two fifths occurring once. This sequence was found in a human donor in good health. The chain has TRBV7-9 and TRBJ1-1; D uncertain. Sequencing was performed on CD4+ T cells from blood, cultured in vitro. CDR3 nucleotide sequence: TGTGCCAGCAGCTTATCCGACCTCACTGAAGCTTTCTTT. It specifies CASSLSDLTEAFF.